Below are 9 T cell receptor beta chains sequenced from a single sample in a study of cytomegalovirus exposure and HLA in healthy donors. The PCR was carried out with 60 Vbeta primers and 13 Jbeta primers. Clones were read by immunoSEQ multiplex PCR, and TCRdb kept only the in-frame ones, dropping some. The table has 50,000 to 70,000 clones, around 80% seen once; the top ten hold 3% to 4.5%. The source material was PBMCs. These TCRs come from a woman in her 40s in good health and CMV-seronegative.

CDR3 region: CASSLGGTGNEQFF. CDR3 coding DNA: TGTGCCAGCAGCTTAGGAGGGACTGGTAATGAGCAGTTCTTC. The chain links TRBV7-6 to TRBJ2-1; D possibly corresponds to TRBD2 (6 bases). The CDR3 has 14 residues. The germline gives CDR1 SGHVS, CDR2 FNYEAQ. Trimming left V 1 base short and J 7 bases short, with 11 bases between.

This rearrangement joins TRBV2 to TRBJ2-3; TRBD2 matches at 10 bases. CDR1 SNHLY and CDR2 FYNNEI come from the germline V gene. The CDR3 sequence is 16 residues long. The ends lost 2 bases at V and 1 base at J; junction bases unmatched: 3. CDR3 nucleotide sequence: TGTGCCAGCAGTGAAACTAGCGGGGTGGGCACAGATACGCAGTATTTT. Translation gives CASSETSGVGTDTQYF. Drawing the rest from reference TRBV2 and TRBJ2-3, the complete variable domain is EPEVTQTPSHQVTQMGQEVILRCVPISNHLYFYWYRQILGQKVEFLVSFYNNEISEKSEIFDDQFSVERPDGSNFTLKIRSTKLEDSAMYFCASSETSGVGTDTQYFGPGTRLTVL.

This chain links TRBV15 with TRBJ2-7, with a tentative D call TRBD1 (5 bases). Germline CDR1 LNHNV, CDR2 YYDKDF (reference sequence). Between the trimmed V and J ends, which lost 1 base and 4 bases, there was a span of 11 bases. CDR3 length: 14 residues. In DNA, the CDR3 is TGTGCCACCAGCAGAGGACAGAAACCTTACGAGCAGTACTTC. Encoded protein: CATSRGQKPYEQYF.

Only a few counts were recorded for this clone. CDR3 in amino acids: CASRREVFNNEQFF. CDR3 sequence (DNA): TGTGCCAGTAGGCGGGAGGTATTCAACAATGAGCAGTTCTTC. The rearrangement uses TRBV19 and TRBJ2-1; 8 bases align to TRBD2. J lost 5 bases, V lost 6 bases, and 6 bases had no gene match. The germline gives CDR1 LNHDA, CDR2 SQIVND (reference sequence). The CDR3 contains 14 residues. Together with reference TRBV19 and TRBJ2-1, the CDR3 gives the full variable domain: DGGITQSPKYLFRKEGQNVTLSCEQNLNHDAMYWYRQDPGQGLRLIYYSQIVNDFQKGDIAEGYSVSREKKESFPLTVTSAQKNPTAFYLCASRREVFNNEQFFGPGTRLTVL.

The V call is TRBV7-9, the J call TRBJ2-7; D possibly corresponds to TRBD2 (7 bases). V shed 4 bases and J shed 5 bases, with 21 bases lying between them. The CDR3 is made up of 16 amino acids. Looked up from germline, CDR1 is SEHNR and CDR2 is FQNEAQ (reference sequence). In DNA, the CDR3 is TGTGCCAGCAGCTCCTCGACTAGCTGGAGGGGGAACGAGCAGTACTTC. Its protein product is CASSSSTSWRGNEQYF.

CDR3 region: CASRRARGQGLMNTEAFF. CDR3 in DNA: TGCGCCAGCAGGCGTGCCAGGGGACAGGGGTTAATGAACACTGAAGCTTTCTTT. V and J are TRBV10-2 and TRBJ1-1; 10 nucleotides line up with TRBD1. The germline gives CDR1 WSHSY, CDR2 SAAADI. The CDR3 sequence is 18 residues long. V gave up 6 bases and J gave up 0 bases; unmatched junction bases: 13.

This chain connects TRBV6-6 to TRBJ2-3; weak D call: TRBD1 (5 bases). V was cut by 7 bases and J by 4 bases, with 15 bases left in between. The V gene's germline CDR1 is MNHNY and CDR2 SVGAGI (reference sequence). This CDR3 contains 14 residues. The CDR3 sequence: CASNTGEYPDTQYF. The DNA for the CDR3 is TGTGCCAGCAACACAGGAGAGTACCCAGATACGCAGTATTTT.

In DNA form, the CDR3 reads TGTGCCAGCAGCGCCGGGACTTTCCAGACTCCCCAGCATTTT. This encodes CASSAGTFQTPQHF. The rearrangement joins TRBV9 to TRBJ1-5, with a possible D match to TRBD1 (5 bases). This CDR3 is 14 amino acids long. Germline V gene lookup returns CDR1 SGDLS and CDR2 YYNGEE. V shed 3 bases and J shed 10 bases, with 17 bases lying between them.

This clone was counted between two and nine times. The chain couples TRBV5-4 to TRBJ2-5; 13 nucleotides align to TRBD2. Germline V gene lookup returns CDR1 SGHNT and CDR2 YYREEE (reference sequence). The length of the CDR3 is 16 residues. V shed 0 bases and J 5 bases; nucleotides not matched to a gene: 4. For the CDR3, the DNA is TGTGCCAGCAGCTTGGGGGGGACTAGCGGGATGGAGACCCAGTACTTC. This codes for CASSLGGTSGMETQYF.